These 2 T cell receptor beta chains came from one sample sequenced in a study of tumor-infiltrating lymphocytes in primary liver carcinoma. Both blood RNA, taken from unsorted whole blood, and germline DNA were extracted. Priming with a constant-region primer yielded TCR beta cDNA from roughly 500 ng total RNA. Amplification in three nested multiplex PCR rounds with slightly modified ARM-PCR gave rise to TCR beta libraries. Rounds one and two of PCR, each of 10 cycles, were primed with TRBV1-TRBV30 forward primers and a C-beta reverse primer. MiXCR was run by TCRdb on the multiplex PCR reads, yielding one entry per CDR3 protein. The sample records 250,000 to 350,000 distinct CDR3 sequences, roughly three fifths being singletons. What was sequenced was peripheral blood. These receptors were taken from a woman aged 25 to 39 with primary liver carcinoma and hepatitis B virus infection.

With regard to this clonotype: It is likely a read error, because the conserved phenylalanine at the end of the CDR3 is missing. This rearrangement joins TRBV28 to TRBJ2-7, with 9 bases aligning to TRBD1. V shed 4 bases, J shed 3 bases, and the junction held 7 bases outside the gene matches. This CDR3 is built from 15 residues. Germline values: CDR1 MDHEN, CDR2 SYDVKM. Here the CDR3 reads CASSSPGQGLYEQYL. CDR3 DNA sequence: TGTGCCAGCAGTTCCCCGGGACAGGGCCTCTACGAGCAGTACCTC.

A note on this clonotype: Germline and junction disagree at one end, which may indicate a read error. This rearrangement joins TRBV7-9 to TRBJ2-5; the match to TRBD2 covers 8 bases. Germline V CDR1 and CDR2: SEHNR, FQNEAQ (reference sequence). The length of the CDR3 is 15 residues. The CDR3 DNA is TGTGCCAACAGCTTAGGAGGGACTAGAAGGGAGACCCAGTACTTC. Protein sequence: CANSLGGTRRETQYF.